This T cell receptor (beta chain) was identified in a study of cytomegalovirus exposure and HLA in healthy donors. Study-level results: Clonal expansion was found to be greater in HLA-associated TCR beta chains than in equally common others in a later analysis.

Trimming took 6 bases from V and 2 from J; bases not matched to a gene: 11. Germline V gene sequence: CDR1 SQVTM, CDR2 ANQGSEA. The CDR3 runs 16 residues. 60 Vbeta and 13 Jbeta primers were used in PCR. Produced via immunoSEQ multiplex PCR; TCRdb's table is partial and in-frame only. Of 150,000 to 200,000 clones in the sample, approximately 80% were seen once. For this clone: As yet, its antigen is unknown.

Sequencing was done on a sample of PBMCs. This TCR was recovered from a woman aged 25 to 39 in good health and CMV-seronegative. The chain links TRBV29-1 to TRBJ2-3, with 10 bases matching TRBD2. The CDR3 region is CSVDLGLAAITDTQYF. The CDR3 coding sequence is TGCAGCGTCGATCTCGGACTAGCGGCTATCACAGATACGCAGTATTTT.